A selection of T cell receptor beta chains follows, all from one sample in a study of cytomegalovirus exposure and HLA in healthy donors. Clones were read by immunoSEQ multiplex PCR, and TCRdb kept only the in-frame ones, dropping some. The profile shows about 130,000 clones, 80% of them singletons. Sequenced input: PBMCs. These receptors came from a man between 35 and 55 years old in good health and CMV-seronegative. Each CDR3 is given with its conserved first and last residue. D genes are given only for firm matches. Size is omitted from some rows. Given values are once, few, many or a class for expanded clones.

j_gene: TRBJ2-5; abundance: NA; v_gene: TRBV6-5; d_gene: NA; CDR3nt: TGTGCCAGCAGTTACGGGGCCGGCAACCAAGAGACCCAGTACTTC; CDR3aa: CASSYGAGNQETQYF
j_gene: TRBJ2-2; abundance: NA; v_gene: TRBV2; d_gene: NA; CDR3nt: TGTGCCAGCAGGGTCCAGGGGATCACCGGGGAGCTGTTTTTT; CDR3aa: CASRVQGITGELFF
j_gene: TRBJ1-2; abundance: NA; v_gene: TRBV6-1; d_gene: NA; CDR3nt: TGTGCCGGTCGACAGGCAGATAACTATGGCTACACCTTC; CDR3aa: CAGRQADNYGYTF
j_gene: TRBJ2-3; abundance: few; v_gene: TRBV5-6; d_gene: TRBD1; CDR3nt: TGTGCCAGCAGCCCGACCTCCGGGACAGGGAGAGATACGCAGTATTTT; CDR3aa: CASSPTSGTGRDTQYF
j_gene: TRBJ1-1; abundance: NA; v_gene: TRBV19; d_gene: NA; CDR3nt: TGTGCCAGTAGTATTGTCACGGACACTGAAGCTTTCTTT; CDR3aa: CASSIVTDTEAFF
j_gene: TRBJ1-1; abundance: NA; v_gene: TRBV7-9; d_gene: TRBD1; CDR3nt: TGTGCCAGCAGCTTAGGTCTCAGGGGGAGCACTGAAGCTTTCTTT; CDR3aa: CASSLGLRGSTEAFF
j_gene: TRBJ2-2; abundance: NA; v_gene: TRBV29-1; d_gene: NA; CDR3nt: TGCAGCGTTCAAAGGGGAACCGGGGAGCTGTTTTTT; CDR3aa: CSVQRGTGELFF
j_gene: TRBJ2-1; abundance: NA; v_gene: TRBV29-1; d_gene: NA; CDR3nt: TGCAGCGCCGACCCACGAGAAGCGGAGCAGTTCTTC; CDR3aa: CSADPREAEQFF
j_gene: TRBJ1-2; abundance: NA; v_gene: TRBV4-2; d_gene: NA; CDR3nt: TGTGCCAGCAGCCAAGAACCCCGACTGGGCTACACCTTC; CDR3aa: CASSQEPRLGYTF
j_gene: TRBJ2-1; abundance: NA; v_gene: TRBV5-1; d_gene: NA; CDR3nt: TGCGCCAGCAGCTTGGTAGCGGACTCCTACAATGAGCAGTTCTTC; CDR3aa: CASSLVADSYNEQFF
j_gene: TRBJ1-2; abundance: NA; v_gene: TRBV6-1; d_gene: TRBD1; CDR3nt: TGTGCCTCCAAGGGGCAGGGGGCCCCGGCGGGCTACACCTTC; CDR3aa: CASKGQGAPAGYTF
j_gene: TRBJ2-7; abundance: NA; v_gene: TRBV2; d_gene: TRBD2; CDR3nt: TGTGCCAGCAGGGCTAGCGGGAGTTACGAGCAGTACTTC; CDR3aa: CASRASGSYEQYF
j_gene: TRBJ1-2; abundance: NA; v_gene: TRBV30; d_gene: NA; CDR3nt: TGTGCCTGGAGCACAGGGAACTATGGCTACACCTTC; CDR3aa: CAWSTGNYGYTF
j_gene: TRBJ1-4; abundance: NA; v_gene: TRBV7-6; d_gene: NA; CDR3nt: TGTGCCAGCAGCTTAGATCAGGGGTCACTGTTTTTT; CDR3aa: CASSLDQGSLFF
j_gene: TRBJ2-6; abundance: NA; v_gene: TRBV28; d_gene: NA; CDR3nt: TGTGCCACCACAGGGAGCTCTGGGGCCAACGTCCTGACTTTC; CDR3aa: CATTGSSGANVLTF
j_gene: TRBJ2-5; abundance: NA; v_gene: TRBV7-9; d_gene: TRBD1; CDR3nt: TGTGCCAGCAGCCCCGGGACAGGGCGGGAGACCCAGTACTTC; CDR3aa: CASSPGTGRETQYF
j_gene: TRBJ2-3; abundance: NA; v_gene: TRBV4-2; d_gene: NA; CDR3nt: TGTGCCAGCAGCCATAGTGGTTATAGCGGCACAGATACGCAGTATTTT; CDR3aa: CASSHSGYSGTDTQYF
j_gene: TRBJ1-3; abundance: NA; v_gene: TRBV28; d_gene: TRBD1; CDR3nt: TGTGCCAGCAGTTCCCAGACACTGACAGGGCGAAACACCATATATTTT; CDR3aa: CASSSQTLTGRNTIYF
j_gene: TRBJ2-1; abundance: NA; v_gene: TRBV7-8; d_gene: NA; CDR3nt: TGTGCCAGCAGCCACGTCGGCGGCTGGCAGTTCTTC; CDR3aa: CASSHVGGWQFF
j_gene: TRBJ2-5; abundance: NA; v_gene: TRBV15; d_gene: TRBD2; CDR3nt: TGTGCCACCAGCAGAGGGGGGACTAGCGGGACTCAAGAGACCCAGTACTTC; CDR3aa: CATSRGGTSGTQETQYF
j_gene: TRBJ2-5; abundance: NA; v_gene: TRBV5-1; d_gene: NA; CDR3nt: TGCGCCAGCAGCCGCGCACAGGGAATGGAGACCCAGTACTTC; CDR3aa: CASSRAQGMETQYF
j_gene: TRBJ2-1; abundance: NA; v_gene: TRBV18; d_gene: NA; CDR3nt: TGTGCCAGCTCACCTGGACAACCCAATGAGCAGTTCTTC; CDR3aa: CASSPGQPNEQFF
j_gene: TRBJ1-1; abundance: few; v_gene: TRBV5-1; d_gene: NA; CDR3nt: TGCGCCAGCAGCTTGGCACCCACCAGGGCTGAAGCTTTCTTT; CDR3aa: CASSLAPTRAEAFF
j_gene: TRBJ2-7; abundance: NA; v_gene: TRBV7-6; d_gene: NA; CDR3nt: TGTGCCAGCAGCTCCGTATCCTACGAGCAGTACTTC; CDR3aa: CASSSVSYEQYF
j_gene: TRBJ2-7; abundance: NA; v_gene: TRBV5-1; d_gene: TRBD2; CDR3nt: TGCGCCAGCAGCTTCGGGGTAGCGGGCTCCTTCTCCTACGAGCAGTACTTC; CDR3aa: CASSFGVAGSFSYEQYF
j_gene: TRBJ1-2; abundance: NA; v_gene: TRBV5-1; d_gene: TRBD1; CDR3nt: TGCGCCAGCAGCCTAGGGACAGGGCAACTTAACTATGGCTACACCTTC; CDR3aa: CASSLGTGQLNYGYTF
j_gene: TRBJ2-7; abundance: NA; v_gene: TRBV6-6; d_gene: NA; CDR3nt: TGTGCCAGCAGTGCCTACAGCTCCTACGAGCAGTACTTC; CDR3aa: CASSAYSSYEQYF
j_gene: TRBJ2-5; abundance: NA; v_gene: TRBV4-1; d_gene: TRBD2; CDR3nt: TGCGCCAGCAGCCTAGCGGGGGAGCAGACCCAGTACTTC; CDR3aa: CASSLAGEQTQYF
j_gene: TRBJ1-2; abundance: NA; v_gene: TRBV2; d_gene: NA; CDR3nt: TGTGCCAGCAAGGGCCACAGGGAGATTAGTGGCTACACCTTC; CDR3aa: CASKGHREISGYTF
j_gene: TRBJ1-5; abundance: NA; v_gene: TRBV27; d_gene: NA; CDR3nt: TGTGCCAGCAGTTCTACCACAGGGTTCTATCAGCCCCAGCATTTT; CDR3aa: CASSSTTGFYQPQHF